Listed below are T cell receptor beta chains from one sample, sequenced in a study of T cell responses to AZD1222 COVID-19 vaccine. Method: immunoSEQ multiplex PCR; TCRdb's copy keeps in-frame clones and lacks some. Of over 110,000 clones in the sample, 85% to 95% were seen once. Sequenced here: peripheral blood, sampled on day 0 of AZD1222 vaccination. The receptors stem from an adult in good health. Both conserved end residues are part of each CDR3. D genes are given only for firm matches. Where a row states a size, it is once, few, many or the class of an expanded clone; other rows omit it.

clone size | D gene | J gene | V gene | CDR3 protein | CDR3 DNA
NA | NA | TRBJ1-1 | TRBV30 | CAWSWKSNTEAFF | TGTGCCTGGAGTTGGAAGTCAAACACTGAAGCTTTCTTT
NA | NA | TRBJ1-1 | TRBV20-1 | CSASRGQGLAEAFF | TGCAGTGCTAGTCGTGGGCAGGGCCTTGCTGAAGCTTTCTTT
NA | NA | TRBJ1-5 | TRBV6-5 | CATKLPRVGQPQHF | TGTGCCACCAAACTCCCCAGGGTAGGTCAGCCCCAGCATTTT
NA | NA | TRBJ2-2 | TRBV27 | CASSPYNTGELFF | TGTGCCAGCAGTCCGTATAACACCGGGGAGCTGTTTTTT
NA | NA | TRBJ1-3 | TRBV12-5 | CASGWGQTSGNTIYF | TGTGCTAGTGGTTGGGGACAAACCTCTGGAAACACCATATATTTT
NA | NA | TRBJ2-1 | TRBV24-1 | CATSPGPKYNEQFF | TGTGCCACCAGTCCGGGACCAAAATACAATGAGCAGTTCTTC
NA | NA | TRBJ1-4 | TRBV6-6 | CASSLPPLGATNEKLFF | TGTGCCAGCAGTCTCCCCCCTCTGGGAGCAACTAATGAAAAACTGTTTTTT
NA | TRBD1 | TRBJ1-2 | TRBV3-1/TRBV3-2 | CASSPRGHIGYTF | TGTGCCAGCAGCCCCAGGGGGCATATAGGCTACACCTTC
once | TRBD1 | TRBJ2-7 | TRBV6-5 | CASSYSYNRGEQYF | TGTGCCAGCAGTTACTCGTACAACAGGGGCGAGCAGTACTTC
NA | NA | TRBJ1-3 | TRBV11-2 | CASSPLAGSRNTIYF | TGTGCCAGCAGCCCCCTAGCGGGGTCGCGAAACACCATATATTTT
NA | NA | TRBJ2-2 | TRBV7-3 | CASSSPGRSNTGELFF | TGTGCCAGCAGCTCTCCGGGACGATCGAACACCGGGGAGCTGTTTTTT
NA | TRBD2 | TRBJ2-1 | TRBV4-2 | CASSQFRAGGLGEQFF | TGTGCCAGCAGCCAATTCCGAGCGGGGGGGCTCGGTGAGCAGTTCTTC
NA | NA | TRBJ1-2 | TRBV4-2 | CASSQDGYIYGYTF | TGTGCCAGCAGCCAAGATGGGTACATCTATGGCTACACCTTC
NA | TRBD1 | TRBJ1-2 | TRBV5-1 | CASSTGGQLYGYTF | TGCGCCAGCAGCACTGGGGGACAGCTCTATGGCTACACCTTC
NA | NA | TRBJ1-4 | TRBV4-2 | CASSHLGPRAEKLFF | TGTGCCAGCAGCCACCTTGGTCCGCGGGCTGAAAAACTGTTTTTT
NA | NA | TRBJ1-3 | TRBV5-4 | CASSSSRGSGNTIYF | TGTGCCAGCAGCTCGTCTCGGGGTTCTGGAAACACCATATATTTT
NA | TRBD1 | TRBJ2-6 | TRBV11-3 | CASSHGQGRSGANVLTF | TGTGCCAGCAGCCATGGACAGGGAAGGTCTGGGGCCAACGTCCTGACTTTC
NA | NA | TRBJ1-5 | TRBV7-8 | CASSLKGGILNQPQHF | TGTGCCAGCAGCTTGAAGGGCGGAATACTCAATCAGCCCCAGCATTTT
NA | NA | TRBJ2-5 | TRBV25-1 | CASSIFEGLEETQYF | TGTGCCAGCAGTATCTTTGAGGGGCTGGAAGAGACCCAGTACTTC
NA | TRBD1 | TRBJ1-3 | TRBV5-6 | CASSSIRGGNTIYF | TGTGCCAGCAGCTCCATCAGGGGGGGAAACACCATATATTTT
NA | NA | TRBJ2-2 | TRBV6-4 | CASSVTGTLNTGELFF | TGTGCCAGCAGTGTGACTGGGACATTGAACACCGGGGAGCTGTTTTTT
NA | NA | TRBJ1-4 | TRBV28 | CASSRDTSSDNEKLFF | TGTGCCAGCAGTAGGGACACGTCCTCGGATAATGAAAAACTGTTTTTT
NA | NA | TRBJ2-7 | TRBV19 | CASSPRGGESYEQYF | TGTGCCAGTAGTCCCAGGGGAGGGGAGTCCTACGAGCAGTACTTC
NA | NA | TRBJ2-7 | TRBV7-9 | CASSLATYEQYF | TGTGCCAGCAGCTTGGCCACCTACGAGCAGTACTTC
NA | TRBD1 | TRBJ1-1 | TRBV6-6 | CASSRGRGRGLWNTEAFF | TGTGCCAGCAGTCGAGGTAGGGGGCGGGGATTGTGGAACACTGAAGCTTTCTTT
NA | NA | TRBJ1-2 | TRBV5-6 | CASSRPSREIGYTF | TGTGCCAGCAGCCGTCCCTCCAGGGAGATTGGCTACACCTTC
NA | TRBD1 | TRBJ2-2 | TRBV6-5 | CASRVTGAGELFF | TGTGCCAGCAGGGTAACAGGGGCCGGGGAGCTGTTTTTT
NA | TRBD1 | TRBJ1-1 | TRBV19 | CASTTFRGPEAFF | TGTGCCAGTACAACATTCAGGGGGCCTGAAGCTTTCTTT
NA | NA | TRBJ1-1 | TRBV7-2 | CASSLVGTNTEAFF | TGTGCCAGCAGCTTAGTAGGGACCAACACTGAAGCTTTCTTT
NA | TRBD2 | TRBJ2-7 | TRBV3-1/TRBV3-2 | CASSQARLAGVHEQYF | TGTGCCAGCAGCCAGGCCCGACTAGCGGGAGTCCACGAGCAGTACTTC
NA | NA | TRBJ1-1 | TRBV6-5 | CASSGRGGRAEAFF | TGTGCCAGCAGCGGGCGGGGTGGTAGGGCTGAAGCTTTCTTT
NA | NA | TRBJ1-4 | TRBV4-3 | CASSQDRGLNEKLFF | TGCGCCAGCAGCCAAGATCGGGGGCTTAATGAAAAACTGTTTTTT
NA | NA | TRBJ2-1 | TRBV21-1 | CASSKGQTGGEDEQFF | TGTGCCAGCAGCAAAGGACAGACAGGGGGCGAGGATGAGCAGTTCTTC
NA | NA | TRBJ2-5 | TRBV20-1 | CSARRSETQYF | TGCAGTGCTAGGCGAAGCGAGACCCAGTACTTC
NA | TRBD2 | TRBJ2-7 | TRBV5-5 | CASSGQRAGGLYEQYF | TGTGCCAGCAGCGGACAAAGAGCGGGAGGGCTGTACGAGCAGTACTTC
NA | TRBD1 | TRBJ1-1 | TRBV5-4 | CASTLRQGDTEAFF | TGTGCCAGCACCCTGAGACAGGGGGACACTGAAGCTTTCTTT
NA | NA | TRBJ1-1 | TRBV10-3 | CAIREPGLSTEAFF | TGTGCCATCAGGGAACCGGGACTGTCTACTGAAGCTTTCTTT
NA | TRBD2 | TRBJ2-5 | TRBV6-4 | CASSVSASGGETQYF | TGTGCCAGCAGTGTTTCGGCTAGCGGGGGAGAGACCCAGTACTTC
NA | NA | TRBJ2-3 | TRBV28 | CASNMGDSGQDTQYF | TGTGCCAGCAACATGGGGGACTCCGGCCAAGATACGCAGTATTTT